A single sample is the source of the 14 T cell receptor beta chains below, sequenced in a study of T-cell reconstitution after alpha-beta-depleted transplantation in children. The TCRbeta library was prepared with unique molecular identifiers. TCRdb redid the calling of the PCR reads with MiXCR, one entry per CDR3 protein. Of some 150,000 distinct CDR3 sequences in the sample, about 9% were seen once. Material: PBMCs, mostly from graft donor cells, obtained 180 days after TCRalphabeta/CD19-depleted stem cell transplant. These TCRs come from a female patient aged 2-10 years who had a stem cell transplant for congenital amegakaryocytic thrombocytopenia, so the T cells may come from the graft donor.

This clonotype was seen many times. J is TRBJ2-4 and V is TRBV5-1; 12 bases line up with TRBD2. CDR1 and CDR2 (germline): SGHRS, YFSETQ. V lost 3 bases, J lost 5 bases, and 6 bases stayed unmatched. The CDR3 totals 16 residues. CDR3 coding DNA: TGCGCCAGCAGCTGGACTAGCGGGATGGGCGAAAACATTCAGTACTTC. This sequence encodes CASSWTSGMGENIQYF.

In its sample, this clonotype was seen many times. The V gene is TRBV18, the J gene TRBJ2-7; D uncertain. The V gene lost 1 base and the J gene lost 1 base, with 8 bases spanning the gap. In germline, CDR1 is KGHSH, CDR2 LQKENI. The CDR3 has 14 amino acids. CDR3 nucleotides: TGTGCCAGCTCACCACGCGCCAGGTCCTACGAGCAGTACTTC. This codes for CASSPRARSYEQYF.

The chain combines TRBV5-1 with TRBJ2-5, with unresolved D. CDR3 length: 15 amino acids. Germline loops: CDR1 SGHRS, CDR2 YFSETQ. The V end lost 4 bases, the J end lost 5 bases, and 18 bases lay between the germline ends. The CDR3: CASSVPGPRRETQYF. CDR3 sequence (DNA): TGCGCCAGCAGCGTCCCGGGCCCCCGGCGGGAGACCCAGTACTTC. Full variable domain (remainder filled in from reference TRBV5-1 and TRBJ2-5): KAGVTQTPRYLIKTRGQQVTLSCSPISGHRSVSWYQQTPGQGLQFLFEYFSETQRNKGNFPGRFSGRQFSNSRSEMNVSTLELGDSALYLCASSVPGPRRETQYFGPGTRLLVL.

Turning to this clonotype: Since a much larger clone is just one base distant, this may be a read error. This chain connects TRBV12-3 or TRBV12-4 to TRBJ2-5; possible D gene TRBD2, 6 bases. V shed 5 bases and J shed 4 bases, with 17 bases lying between them. This CDR3 is built from 15 residues. The CDR3 loop is CASSPGDPIPETQYF. CDR3 DNA: TGTGCCAGCAGTCCGGGAGATCCGATACCAGAGACCCAGTACTTC.

This clonotype was picked up a small number of times. V usage is TRBV11-1 and J usage is TRBJ2-1; tentative D call: TRBD1 (5 bases). Germline V gene lookup returns CDR1 SGHAT and CDR2 FQDESV (reference sequence). CDR3 length equals 18 residues. Trimming shortened V by 7 bases and J by 0 bases, and 22 bases separated the two germline ends. The CDR3 nucleotides are TGTGCCAGCACCCAGGGCCCCAACCTAAGGAGCTCCTACAATGAGCAGTTCTTC. Encoded protein: CASTQGPNLRSSYNEQFF. Drawing the rest from reference TRBV11-1 and TRBJ2-1, the complete variable domain is EAEVAQSPRYKITEKSQAVAFWCDPISGHATLYWYRQILGQGPELLVQFQDESVVDDSQLPKDRFSAERLKGVDSTLKIQPAELGDSAMYLCASTQGPNLRSSYNEQFFGPGTRLTVL.

This clonotype appeared a few times. The rearrangement joins TRBV20-1 to TRBJ2-1, with no clear D. The CDR3 loop spans 14 amino acids. The V and J ends lost 0 bases and 0 bases respectively, with 6 bases between them. CDR1 is DFQATT, CDR2 SNEGSKA, per germline (reference sequence). The CDR3 DNA sequence: TGCAGTGCTAGAGACAGACTCTCCTACAATGAGCAGTTCTTC. The encoded protein is CSARDRLSYNEQFF.

This clonotype was observed a single time. This may come from a read error, since a much larger clone is one base off. The rearrangement uses TRBV12-3 or TRBV12-4 and TRBJ2-3; D is unresolved. Trimming cost V 4 bases and J 5 bases, with 13 bases left between them. The CDR3 is 14 amino acids. The CDR3 sequence is CASSSEFRGDTQYF. For the CDR3, the DNA is TGTGCCAGCAGTTCCGAGTTCCGTGGAGATACGCAGTATTTT.

This chain connects TRBV20-1 to TRBJ2-5; 14 positions match TRBD2. The CDR3 is 16 residues long. J gave up 3 bases and V 7 bases, and 10 bases lay outside the gene matches. CDR1 DFQATT and CDR2 SNEGSKA come from the germline V gene (reference sequence). The DNA of the CDR3 is TGCAGTGGCCCGCGACTAGCGGGAGGGAAGGAAGAGACCCAGTACTTC. Translated: CSGPRLAGGKEETQYF.

This clonotype was detected only a few times. This chain joins TRBV4-2 and TRBJ2-4; D is tentatively TRBD1 or TRBD2 (5 bases each). V lost 8 bases to trimming and J lost 0 bases, with 11 bases between them. Per germline, CDR1 LGHNA and CDR2 YNFKEQ. The CDR3 contains 14 residues. CDR3 nucleotides: TGTGCCAGCGGGGACCGCCTAGCCAAAAACATTCAGTACTTC. It is translated as CASGDRLAKNIQYF.

This clonotype was observed at least ten times. V usage is TRBV14 and J usage is TRBJ2-2; 7 bases match TRBD1. The length of the CDR3 is 15 residues. The germline CDR1 and CDR2 sequences are SGHDN and FVKESK. Losses at the gene ends were 4 bases for V and 6 bases for J; bases not matched to a gene: 8. The CDR3 here is CASSRTTGVAGELFF. CDR3 sequence (DNA): TGTGCCAGCAGCCGAACTACAGGGGTCGCCGGGGAGCTGTTTTTT. Together with reference TRBV14 and TRBJ2-2, the CDR3 gives the full variable domain: EAGVTQFPSHSVIEKGQTVTLRCDPISGHDNLYWYRRVMGKEIKFLLHFVKESKQDESGMPNNRFLAERTGGTYSTLKVQPAELEDSGVYFCASSRTTGVAGELFFGEGSRLTVL.

This clonotype was observed a few times. The rearrangement links TRBV3-1 to TRBJ2-3; weak D call: TRBD2 (6 bases). Germline V gene data show CDR1 as LGHDT and CDR2 as YNNKEL (reference sequence). The V and J ends lost 6 bases and 2 bases respectively, with 15 bases between them. The CDR3 extends over 15 amino acids. The CDR3 coding sequence is TGTGCCAGCAGACCTGTTTGGGGGGACACAGATACGCAGTATTTT. This sequence encodes CASRPVWGDTDTQYF.

This clonotype appeared many times. This chain links TRBV29-1 with TRBJ1-1; D ambiguous. In germline, CDR1 is SQVTM, CDR2 ANQGSEA. This CDR3 region has 10 residues. Trimming took off 8 bases at V and 3 bases at J, with 7 bases between the two ends. CDR3 protein: CSTLDTEAFF. The CDR3 coding sequence is TGCAGCACCTTGGACACTGAAGCTTTCTTT.

Ten or more counts support this clonotype. The rearrangement uses TRBV7-2 and TRBJ2-3, with D unclear. The CDR3 extends over 11 amino acids. Germline CDR1 and CDR2: SGHTA and FQGNSA. Trimming removed 6 bases from V and 4 bases from J, with 5 bases in between. Here the CDR3 reads CASSFADTQYF. Written as DNA, the CDR3 is TGTGCCAGCAGTTTTGCAGATACGCAGTATTTT.

This clonotype was counted a few times. The gene calls are TRBV20-1 and TRBJ1-4; D possibly corresponds to TRBD1 (5 bases). Trimming pared 2 bases from V and 2 bases from J, leaving 6 bases between. Germline V lookup: CDR1 DFQATT, CDR2 SNEGSKA (reference sequence). CDR3 size: 13 residues. The CDR3 nucleotides read TGCAGTGCTAGATGGGGGACTAATGAAAAACTGTTTTTT. Translating gives CSARWGTNEKLFF.